These T cell receptor beta chains were read from a single sample in a study of T-cell reconstitution after alpha-beta-depleted transplantation in children. TCRdb reanalysed the PCR reads using MiXCR and keeps one entry per CDR3 protein. The sample yields about 240,000 distinct CDR3 sequences, about a quarter seen once. The sequencing used PBMCs, collected before TCRalphabeta/CD19-depleted stem cell transplant. These receptors were collected from a girl aged 2-10 years with Fanconi anemia, due to receive a stem cell transplant. Both conserved end residues are part of each CDR3. The order of the fields is J gene, V gene, clone size, D gene, CDR3 protein, CDR3 DNA. D genes are given only for firm matches. Clone sizes are given selectively: once, few, many, or a class where the clone is expanded.

J gene: TRBJ2-7; V gene: TRBV28; clone size: -; D gene: -; CDR3 protein: CASSLYVGTSYEQYF; CDR3 DNA: TGTGCCAGCAGTTTATATGTAGGGACTTCCTACGAGCAGTACTTC
J gene: TRBJ2-7; V gene: TRBV28; clone size: many; D gene: -; CDR3 protein: CASSLGQDTYEQYF; CDR3 DNA: TGTGCCAGCAGTTTAGGCCAGGATACCTACGAGCAGTACTTC
J gene: TRBJ2-5; V gene: TRBV20-1; clone size: -; D gene: -; CDR3 protein: CSGRGYQETQYF; CDR3 DNA: TGCAGTGGTAGAGGGTACCAAGAGACCCAGTACTTC
J gene: TRBJ2-7; V gene: TRBV15; clone size: many; D gene: TRBD1; CDR3 protein: CATSRDYRGPEQYF; CDR3 DNA: TGTGCCACCAGCAGAGATTACAGGGGTCCCGAGCAGTACTTC
J gene: TRBJ2-2; V gene: TRBV28; clone size: many; D gene: -; CDR3 protein: CASSFNYPGELFF; CDR3 DNA: TGTGCCAGCAGTTTTAATTATCCCGGGGAGCTGTTTTTT
J gene: TRBJ2-7; V gene: TRBV12-3/TRBV12-4; clone size: many; D gene: TRBD2; CDR3 protein: CASSSGGVLSYEQYF; CDR3 DNA: TGTGCCAGCAGTTCGGGGGGAGTCCTCTCCTACGAGCAGTACTTC
J gene: TRBJ1-2; V gene: TRBV18; clone size: many; D gene: -; CDR3 protein: CASSPQGIRGYTF; CDR3 DNA: TGTGCCAGCTCACCACAGGGGATTCGCGGCTACACCTTC
J gene: TRBJ2-4; V gene: TRBV7-3; clone size: many; D gene: TRBD2; CDR3 protein: CASSLNPSGRAGSKNIQYF; CDR3 DNA: TGTGCCAGCAGCTTAAATCCTAGCGGGAGGGCCGGGTCCAAAAACATTCAGTACTTC
J gene: TRBJ2-7; V gene: TRBV29-1; clone size: few; D gene: TRBD2; CDR3 protein: CSVVGSGNYEQYF; CDR3 DNA: TGCAGCGTTGTGGGTAGCGGGAACTACGAGCAGTACTTC
J gene: TRBJ2-3; V gene: TRBV29-1; clone size: many; D gene: -; CDR3 protein: CSVAGGYRWGLTDTQYF; CDR3 DNA: TGCAGCGTCGCCGGCGGCTACAGGTGGGGCCTCACAGATACGCAGTATTTT
J gene: TRBJ2-7; V gene: TRBV5-1; clone size: -; D gene: TRBD1; CDR3 protein: CASSTTGSPYEQYF; CDR3 DNA: TGCGCCAGCAGCACGACAGGGAGTCCCTACGAGCAGTACTTC
J gene: TRBJ2-7; V gene: TRBV29-1; clone size: many; D gene: TRBD1; CDR3 protein: CSVEQQGPPGEQYF; CDR3 DNA: TGCAGCGTTGAACAACAGGGGCCCCCTGGGGAGCAGTACTTC
J gene: TRBJ2-1; V gene: TRBV28; clone size: few; D gene: TRBD2; CDR3 protein: CASSSIIAGVDDEQFF; CDR3 DNA: TGTGCCAGCAGTTCCATTATAGCGGGAGTTGACGATGAGCAGTTCTTC
J gene: TRBJ2-3; V gene: TRBV20-1; clone size: many; D gene: TRBD2; CDR3 protein: CSAGGLAGTTDTQYF; CDR3 DNA: TGCAGTGCTGGAGGACTAGCGGGAACCACAGATACGCAGTATTTT